The next 5 T cell receptor beta chains were all read from a single sample in a study of T cell repertoires in cytomegalovirus infection. In TCRdb, the reads were re-called with MiXCR into one record per CDR3 protein. Among roughly 640,000 distinct CDR3 sequences listed, more than 20% were seen once. Sequencing used CD8+ T cells from PBMCs. The receptors here all came from a human donor in good health (CMV status not recorded). Some clones in this sample may be carry-over from other donors' samples.

This clonotype appeared many times. The gene calls are TRBV20-1 and TRBJ1-1; D is possibly TRBD1 (5 bases). Germline V lookup: CDR1 DFQATT, CDR2 SNEGSKA (reference sequence). The CDR3 runs 16 residues. The V end was cut by 0 bases, the J end by 0 bases, with 14 bases between. The CDR3: CSARDLREGMNTEAFF. The CDR3 DNA reads as TGCAGTGCTAGAGATTTACGGGAGGGGATGAACACTGAAGCTTTCTTT.

This clonotype was observed many times. The genes are TRBV7-3 and TRBJ2-2; 8 bases agree with TRBD1. The CDR3 sequence is 17 residues long. The V and J ends lost 2 bases and 0 bases, in that order; junction bases with no gene match: 5. Germline V lookup: CDR1 SGHTA, CDR2 FQGTGA. The chain's CDR3 is CASSLLGRGPNTGELFF. The DNA of the CDR3 is TGTGCCAGCAGCTTACTCGGCAGGGGGCCGAACACCGGGGAGCTGTTTTTT.

This clonotype was seen repeatedly, ten times or more. The gene calls are TRBV28 and TRBJ2-4; 7 bases match TRBD2. Germline V CDR1 and CDR2: MDHEN, SYDVKM. Trimming removed 2 bases from V and 1 base from J; junction bases left unmatched: 5. This CDR3 spans 16 amino acids. The CDR3 nucleotides are TGTGCCAGCAGTTTAGCTGCGCGGGGGGCCAAAAACATTCAGTACTTC. Its translation is CASSLAARGAKNIQYF.

This clonotype was counted only a few times. The chain joins TRBV7-9 to TRBJ2-5, with 7 positions matching TRBD2. This CDR3 spans 14 amino acids. J was trimmed by 5 bases and V by 5 bases; bases with no gene match: 8. The germline CDR1 and CDR2 sequences are SEHNR and FQNEAQ (reference sequence). In DNA form, the CDR3 reads TGTGCCAGCAGCGGCCACGAGGGAGGGGAGACCCAGTACTTC. Translating gives CASSGHEGGETQYF. Full variable domain (remainder filled in from reference TRBV7-9 and TRBJ2-5): DTGVSQNPRHKITKRGQNVTFRCDPISEHNRLYWYRQTLGQGPEFLTYFQNEAQLEKSRLLSDRFSAERPKGSFSTLEIQRTEQGDSAMYLCASSGHEGGETQYFGPGTRLLVL.

The chain uses TRBV13 and TRBJ2-3; D tentatively reads TRBD1 or TRBD2 (5 bases each). Between the trimmed V and J ends, which lost 5 bases and 5 bases, there was a span of 23 bases. The CDR3 covers 17 residues. Per the germline V gene, CDR1 is PRHDT and CDR2 is FYEKMQ (reference sequence). The CDR3 sequence: CASSPLRDLQRIDTQYF. CDR3 coding DNA: TGTGCCAGCAGCCCCCTCCGGGACCTCCAGCGTATAGATACGCAGTATTTT.